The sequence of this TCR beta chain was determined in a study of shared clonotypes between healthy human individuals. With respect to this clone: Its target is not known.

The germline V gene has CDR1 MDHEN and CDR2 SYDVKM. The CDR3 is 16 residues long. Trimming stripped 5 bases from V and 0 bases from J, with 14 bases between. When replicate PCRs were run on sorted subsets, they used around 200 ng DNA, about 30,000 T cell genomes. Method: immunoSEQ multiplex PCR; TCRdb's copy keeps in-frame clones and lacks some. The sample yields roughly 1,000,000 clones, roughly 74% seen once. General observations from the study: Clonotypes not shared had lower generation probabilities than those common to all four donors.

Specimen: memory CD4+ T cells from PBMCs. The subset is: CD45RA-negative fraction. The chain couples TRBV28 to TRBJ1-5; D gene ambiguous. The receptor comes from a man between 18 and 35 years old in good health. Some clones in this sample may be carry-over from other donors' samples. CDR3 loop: CASSPRTPDSNQPQHF. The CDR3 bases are TGTGCCAGCAGTCCCCGGACGCCAGATAGCAATCAGCCCCAGCATTTT.